The next 13 T cell receptor beta chains were all read from a single sample in a study of cytomegalovirus exposure and HLA in healthy donors. Researchers ran the PCR with 60 Vbeta and 13 Jbeta primers. Libraries were prepared by immunoSEQ multiplex PCR; TCRdb keeps only in-frame clonotypes and omits some of them. This sample has about 170,000 clones; roughly 78% occur once, and the top ten carry approximately 13%. The material sequenced was PBMCs. These TCRs come from a woman aged 50 to 60 in good health and CMV-seropositive.

The chain joins TRBV5-1 to TRBJ2-7; TRBD2 might be the D (6 bases). The CDR3 is made up of 14 amino acids. V was trimmed by 4 bases and J by 7 bases, leaving 18 bases between them. Germline loops: CDR1 SGHRS, CDR2 YFSETQ. The CDR3 nucleotides are TGCGCCAGCAGCACACCCGGGACTCTCCAGGAGCAGTACTTC. Encoded protein: CASSTPGTLQEQYF.

The chain joins TRBV18 to TRBJ2-1, with D possibly matching TRBD2 (5 bases). CDR1 KGHSH and CDR2 LQKENI come from the germline V gene. The germline V and J ends were trimmed by 0 bases and 7 bases, with 13 bases remaining between them. CDR3 length equals 15 residues. The CDR3 DNA is TGTGCCAGCTCACCACCTGATAGGGAGTGGAATGAGCAGTTCTTC. It is translated as CASSPPDREWNEQFF.

The chain joins TRBV7-2 to TRBJ1-3; no clear D gene. Trimming removed 4 bases from V and 1 base from J, with 8 bases in between. CDR1 is SGHTA and CDR2 is FQGNSA in the germline V gene. The CDR3 has 14 amino acids. The CDR3 nucleotides are TGTGCCAGCAGCTCTTCTATGTCTGGAAACACCATATATTTT. It is translated as CASSSSMSGNTIYF.

CDR3 in amino acids: CASSLTERTSTEAFF. CDR3 DNA: TGTGCCAGCAGTTTGACAGAACGCACCTCCACTGAAGCTTTCTTT. The chain uses TRBV28 and TRBJ1-1, with D possibly TRBD1 on 5 matching bases. V lost 3 bases and J 4 bases, leaving 15 bases between the germline ends. The germline gives CDR1 MDHEN, CDR2 SYDVKM. This CDR3 is 15 amino acids long.

CDR3 sequence (DNA): TGCGCCAGCAGCACTCGACAGGGGGACTCCTACGAGCAGTACTTC. Amino acid sequence: CASSTRQGDSYEQYF. The V gene is TRBV4-1, the J gene TRBJ2-7; 9 positions match TRBD1. CDR1 MGHRA and CDR2 YSYEKL come from the germline V gene. V lost 5 bases to trimming and J lost 0 bases; unmatched junction nucleotides: 5. CDR3 length: 15 residues.

The genes are TRBV21-1 and TRBJ1-4; the table's D call, TRBD1, has no DNA check behind it. TRBV21-1 is deemed a pseudogene. CDR3 length: 17 residues. CDR3 amino acids: CASSKGRDRTDLEKLFF. CDR3 nucleotides: TGTGCCAGCAGCAAAGGTAGGGACAGGACCGACCTTGAAAAACTGTTTTTT.

V gene TRBV7-9 combines with J gene TRBJ1-4; 7 nucleotides line up with TRBD1. Germline loops: CDR1 SEHNR, CDR2 FQNEAQ (reference sequence). V gave up 2 bases and J gave up 5 bases; unmatched junction bases: 2. This CDR3 is built from 14 residues. CDR3 DNA sequence: TGTGCCAGCAGCTTACAGGGACAGAATGAAAAACTGTTTTTT. It specifies CASSLQGQNEKLFF.

For this clone: A junction end diverges from the germline sequence, so it may reflect a read error. The rearrangement uses TRBV7-2 and TRBJ1-5; 7 bases match TRBD1. CDR1 is SGHTA, CDR2 FQGNSA, per germline. The CDR3 extends over 15 amino acids. CDR3 sequence: CASSSRTGFGQPRHF. The CDR3 nucleotides read TGTGCCAGCAGCTCACGGACAGGATTTGGCCAGCCCCGGCATTTT.

This chain links TRBV6-5 with TRBJ1-1; maybe TRBD1 (6 bases). CDR3 length: 13 residues. Trimming pared 2 bases from V and 7 bases from J, leaving 11 bases between. The germline gives CDR1 MNHEY, CDR2 SVGAGI. CDR3 in amino acids: CASSYEPGHEAFF. CDR3 DNA: TGTGCCAGCAGTTACGAACCGGGACATGAAGCTTTCTTT.

The chain recombines TRBV7-9 with TRBJ1-1, with D maybe TRBD1 (6 bases). Trimming took 2 bases from V and 0 from J, leaving 13 bases between them. The V gene's germline CDR1 is SEHNR and CDR2 FQNEAQ (reference sequence). The CDR3 contains 16 residues. The chain's CDR3 is CASSLIPGHLNTEAFF. The CDR3 region has the DNA TGTGCCAGCAGCTTAATCCCGGGACACTTGAACACTGAAGCTTTCTTT.

V gene TRBV19 combines with J gene TRBJ2-1, with D perhaps matching TRBD2 (5 bases). Germline V gives CDR1 LNHDA, CDR2 SQIVND (reference sequence). Trimming removed 3 bases from V and 9 bases from J, with 9 bases in between. This CDR3 is built from 12 residues. In nucleotides, the CDR3 is TGTGCCAGTAGTATCTCCGGGGTTGAGCAGTTCTTC. This translates into CASSISGVEQFF.

The rearrangement uses TRBV7-9 and TRBJ1-4; possible D gene TRBD1, 5 bases. This CDR3 is 14 amino acids long. CDR1 and CDR2 from the germline V gene are SEHNR and FQNEAQ (reference sequence). The germline V and J ends were trimmed by 6 bases and 11 bases, with 19 bases remaining between them. The CDR3 region is CASSQQEPFGKLFF. CDR3 nucleotide sequence: TGTGCCAGCAGTCAACAGGAGCCTTTCGGGAAACTGTTTTTT.

The chain recombines TRBV5-1 with TRBJ1-1; the D is unclear. Trimming removed 3 bases at V and 1 base at J, with 13 bases between. This CDR3 is built from 15 residues. The germline CDR1 and CDR2 sequences are SGHRS and YFSETQ. This CDR3 reads CASSSGNNKNTEAFF. CDR3 nucleotide sequence: TGCGCCAGCAGCTCAGGTAACAATAAGAACACTGAAGCTTTCTTT. The full variable domain, completed using reference TRBV5-1 and TRBJ1-1, is KAGVTQTPRYLIKTRGQQVTLSCSPISGHRSVSWYQQTPGQGLQFLFEYFSETQRNKGNFPGRFSGRQFSNSRSEMNVSTLELGDSALYLCASSSGNNKNTEAFFGQGTRLTVV.